This record covers a single TCR beta chain. Germline CDR1 is SGHDT and CDR2 is YYEEEE. This CDR3 region has 19 residues. The V segment lost 0 bases and the J segment 0 bases; nucleotides outside the gene matches: 6. Source study methods: Quantification of nucleated cells was approximated via reference gene primer amplification. Data came from immunoSEQ multiplex PCR; TCRdb stores just in-frame clones and leaves some out. The DNA gave D and trimming, while V, J and clone size come from that table. The table has over 60,000 clones, about four fifths seen once. These data originate in a study of blood T cell repertoires in COVID-19. Study as a whole: Specimens from acute and convalescent COVID-19 originated in the United States, Italy and Spain. PBMCs, B-cell-depleted T cells, or T cells were the source of the cDNA or gDNA that made up the material.

J is TRBJ2-1 and V is TRBV5-6; 13 bases map to TRBD2. The TCR originated in a human donor in a cohort sampled during active COVID-19. Sequencing was carried out using peripheral blood. For the CDR3, the DNA is TGTGCCAGCAGCTTGGGGGGACTAGCGGGACCGAGCTCCTACAATGAGCAGTTCTTC. It encodes CASSLGGLAGPSSYNEQFF.